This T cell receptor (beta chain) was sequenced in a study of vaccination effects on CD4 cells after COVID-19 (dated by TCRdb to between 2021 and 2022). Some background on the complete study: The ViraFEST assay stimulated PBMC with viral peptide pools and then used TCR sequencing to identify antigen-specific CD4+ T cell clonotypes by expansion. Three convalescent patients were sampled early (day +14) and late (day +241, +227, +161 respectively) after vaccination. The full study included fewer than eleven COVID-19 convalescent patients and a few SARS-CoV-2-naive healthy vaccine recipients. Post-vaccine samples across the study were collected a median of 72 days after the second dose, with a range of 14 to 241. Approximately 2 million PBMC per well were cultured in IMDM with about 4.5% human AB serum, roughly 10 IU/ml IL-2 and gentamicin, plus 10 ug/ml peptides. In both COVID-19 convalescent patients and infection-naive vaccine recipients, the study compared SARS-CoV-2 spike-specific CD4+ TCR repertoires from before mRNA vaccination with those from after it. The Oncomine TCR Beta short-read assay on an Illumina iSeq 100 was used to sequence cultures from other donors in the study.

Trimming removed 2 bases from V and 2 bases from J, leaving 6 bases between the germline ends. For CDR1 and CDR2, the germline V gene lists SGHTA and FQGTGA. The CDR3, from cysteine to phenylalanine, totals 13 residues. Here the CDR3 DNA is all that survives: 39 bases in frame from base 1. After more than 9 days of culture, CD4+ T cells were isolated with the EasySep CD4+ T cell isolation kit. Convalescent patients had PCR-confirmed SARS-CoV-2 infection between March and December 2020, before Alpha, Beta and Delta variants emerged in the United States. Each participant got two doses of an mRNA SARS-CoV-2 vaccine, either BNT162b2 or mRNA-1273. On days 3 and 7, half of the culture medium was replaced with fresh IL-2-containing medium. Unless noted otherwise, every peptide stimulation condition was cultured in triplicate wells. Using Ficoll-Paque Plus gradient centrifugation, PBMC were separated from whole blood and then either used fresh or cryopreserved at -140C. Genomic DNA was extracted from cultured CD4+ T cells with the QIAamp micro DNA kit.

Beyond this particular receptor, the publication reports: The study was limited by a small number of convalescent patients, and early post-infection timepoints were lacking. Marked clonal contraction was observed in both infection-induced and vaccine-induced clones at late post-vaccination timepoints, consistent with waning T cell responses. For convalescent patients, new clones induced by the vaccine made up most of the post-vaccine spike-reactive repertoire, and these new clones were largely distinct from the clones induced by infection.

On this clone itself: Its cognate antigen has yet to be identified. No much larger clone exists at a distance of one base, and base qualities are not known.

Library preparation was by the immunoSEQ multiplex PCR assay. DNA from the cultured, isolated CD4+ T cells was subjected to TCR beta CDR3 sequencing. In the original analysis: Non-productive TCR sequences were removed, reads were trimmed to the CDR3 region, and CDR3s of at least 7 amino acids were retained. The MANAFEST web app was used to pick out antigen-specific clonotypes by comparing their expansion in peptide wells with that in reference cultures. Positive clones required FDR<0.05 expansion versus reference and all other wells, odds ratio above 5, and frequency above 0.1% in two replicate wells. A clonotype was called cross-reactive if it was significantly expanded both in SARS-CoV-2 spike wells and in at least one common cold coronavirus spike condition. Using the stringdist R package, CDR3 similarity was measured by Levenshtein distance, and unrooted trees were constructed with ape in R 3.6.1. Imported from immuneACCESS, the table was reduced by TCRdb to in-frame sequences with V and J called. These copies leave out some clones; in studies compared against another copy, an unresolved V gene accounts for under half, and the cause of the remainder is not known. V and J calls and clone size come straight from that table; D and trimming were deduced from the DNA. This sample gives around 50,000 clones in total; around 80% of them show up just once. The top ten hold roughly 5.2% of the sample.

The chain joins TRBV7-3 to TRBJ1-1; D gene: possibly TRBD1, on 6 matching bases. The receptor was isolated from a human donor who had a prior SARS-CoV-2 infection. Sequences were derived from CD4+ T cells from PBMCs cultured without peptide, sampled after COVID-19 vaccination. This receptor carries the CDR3 CASSLGTNTEAFF. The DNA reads TGTGCCAGCAGCTTAGGGACAAACACTGAAGCTTTCTTT.